The sequence of this TCR beta chain was determined in a study of beta chain features in type 1 diabetes. Points on this clone: Its antigen is not identified.

Germline V gene lookup returns CDR1 MNHEY and CDR2 SMNVEV (reference sequence). V lost 4 bases and J lost 6, with 16 bases in between. The CDR3 runs to 14 residues. cDNA synthesis used the whole RNA isolate, giving expressed TCRB sequences. The table came from immunoSEQ multiplex PCR; TCRdb's copy has only in-frame clones and leaves some out. The sample lists fewer than 650,000 clones; 15% to 18% were seen once. The study, taken as a whole, reports: TCRB CDR3 length was moderately but significantly reduced in all four CD4+ subsets of Type 1 diabetes patients. Compared to healthy donors, patients appeared to have naive, central memory and Treg TCRB repertoires that were more alike.

The single heparinised draw taken from each donor contained 90 to 150 mL of blood on average. Staining for CD45RO/CCR7/CD25/CD127/CD95/CD27 allowed sorting of CD4+ naive, central memory, regulatory and stem cell-like memory cells. The chain couples TRBV27 to TRBJ2-7, with D perhaps matching TRBD1 or TRBD2 (5 bases each). Input material: naive CD4+ T cells from blood. The receptor was derived from a man aged 18 to 30 in good health. The CDR3 DNA is TGTGCCAGCAGTTCGGGGCAGTTCCTTGGCGAGCAGTACTTC. This sequence encodes CASSSGQFLGEQYF.